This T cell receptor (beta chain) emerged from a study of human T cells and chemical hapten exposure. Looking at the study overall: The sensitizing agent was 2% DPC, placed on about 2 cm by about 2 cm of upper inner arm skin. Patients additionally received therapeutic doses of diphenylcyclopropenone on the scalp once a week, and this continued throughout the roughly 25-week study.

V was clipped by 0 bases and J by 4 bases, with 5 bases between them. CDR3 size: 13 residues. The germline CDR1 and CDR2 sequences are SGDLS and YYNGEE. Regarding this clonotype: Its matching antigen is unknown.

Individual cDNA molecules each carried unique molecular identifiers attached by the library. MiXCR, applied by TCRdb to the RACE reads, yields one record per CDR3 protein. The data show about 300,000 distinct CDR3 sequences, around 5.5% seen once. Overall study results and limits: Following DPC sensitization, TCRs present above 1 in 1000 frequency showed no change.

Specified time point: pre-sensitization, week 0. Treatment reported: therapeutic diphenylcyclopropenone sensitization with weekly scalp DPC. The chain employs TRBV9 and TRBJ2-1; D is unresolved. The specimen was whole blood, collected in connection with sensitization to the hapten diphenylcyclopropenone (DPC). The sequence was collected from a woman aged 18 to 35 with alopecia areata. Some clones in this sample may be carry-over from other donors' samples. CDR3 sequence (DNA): TGTGCCAGCAGCGTAGATCAGTACAATGAGCAGTTCTTC. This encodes CASSVDQYNEQFF.